This T cell receptor (beta chain) was captured by sequencing in a study of blood T cells in healthy people across ages. Study background: Per every two T cells, about one barcoded beta molecule was captured by template switching.

Next came a second PCR, run for about 6 to 11 cycles, which used a sample-barcoded 5' primer along with a J-beta primer mix. TCRdb independently ran MiXCR on the 5' RACE reads; one entry per CDR3 protein. In the table there are approximately 780,000 distinct CDR3 sequences, roughly 26% of which are singletons. With 3 bases removed from V and 3 bases from J, the gap between germline ends came to 9 bases. The CDR3 covers 13 residues. Germline CDR1 SGDLS, CDR2 YYNGEE. These data are also associated with another study on T cells of mothers and their children.

This receptor was obtained from a boy under 18 in good health. Specimen: blood. The chain recombines TRBV9 with TRBJ2-5; no clear D gene. CDR3: CASSAPSKETQYF. The DNA of the CDR3 is TGTGCCAGCAGCGCCCCGTCGAAAGAGACCCAGTACTTC.